Listed below are T cell receptor beta chains from one sample, sequenced in a study of early T cells in non-severe SARS-CoV-2 infection. Using its own MiXCR run on the 5' RACE reads, TCRdb lists one record per CDR3 protein. The sample holds about 76,000 distinct CDR3 sequences, less than 20% seen once. The sample was whole blood. The receptors were gathered from an adult who was a healthcare worker with PCR-confirmed SARS-CoV-2 infection or an uninfected control (not recorded which). Both conserved end residues are part of each CDR3.

v_call: TRBV3-1; j_call: TRBJ1-3; cdr3_aa: CASSQVGRERNTIYF
v_call: TRBV3-1; j_call: TRBJ2-7; cdr3_aa: CASSQGTGGIYEQYF
v_call: TRBV21-1; j_call: TRBJ2-1; cdr3_aa: CASSKRGQATVSEQFF
v_call: TRBV7-9; j_call: TRBJ2-2; cdr3_aa: CASSSYRTGHSSRPWELFF
v_call: TRBV12-3/TRBV12-4; j_call: TRBJ2-2; cdr3_aa: CANSEANTGELFF
v_call: TRBV18; j_call: TRBJ2-7; cdr3_aa: CASSPMAVSYEQYF
v_call: TRBV9; j_call: TRBJ2-2; cdr3_aa: CASSLAWGGTGELFF
v_call: TRBV19; j_call: TRBJ2-5; cdr3_aa: CASSIRDRAIETQYF
v_call: TRBV10-3; j_call: TRBJ2-7; cdr3_aa: CAISEGGDPAYEQYF
v_call: TRBV5-1; j_call: TRBJ1-2; cdr3_aa: CASSLTGDYGYTF
v_call: TRBV11-1; j_call: TRBJ1-4; cdr3_aa: CASSSRGEVNEKLFF
v_call: TRBV28; j_call: TRBJ2-1; cdr3_aa: CASSFSRTGVVF
v_call: TRBV4-3; j_call: TRBJ2-7; cdr3_aa: CASSQAGVGEQYF
v_call: TRBV5-1; j_call: TRBJ1-6; cdr3_aa: CASSLDSQSLSSYNSPLHF
v_call: TRBV7-9; j_call: TRBJ1-5; cdr3_aa: CASSLETASNQPQHF
v_call: TRBV11-3; j_call: TRBJ2-2; cdr3_aa: CASSWKVGLAIPELFF
v_call: TRBV7-9; j_call: TRBJ1-4; cdr3_aa: CASSRGPGEKLFF
v_call: TRBV3-1; j_call: TRBJ1-1; cdr3_aa: CASSQELGSGTEAFF
v_call: TRBV7-9; j_call: TRBJ2-1; cdr3_aa: CASSLEGANEQFF
v_call: TRBV7-2; j_call: TRBJ2-1; cdr3_aa: CASSPWGAEADEQFF
v_call: TRBV6-4; j_call: TRBJ2-4; cdr3_aa: CASSDISYPDIQYF
v_call: TRBV5-1; j_call: TRBJ1-3; cdr3_aa: CARRSTIYF
v_call: TRBV6-2/TRBV6-3; j_call: TRBJ2-1; cdr3_aa: CASRQRPSLDEQFF
v_call: TRBV5-6; j_call: TRBJ2-4; cdr3_aa: CASSPSVVKGNIQYF
v_call: TRBV29-1; j_call: TRBJ2-3; cdr3_aa: CSVEGHQSTDTQYF
v_call: TRBV5-1; j_call: TRBJ1-2; cdr3_aa: CASRLGGSVNYGYTF
v_call: TRBV7-9; j_call: TRBJ2-1; cdr3_aa: CATQGEQFF
v_call: TRBV9; j_call: TRBJ2-7; cdr3_aa: CASSVPPLGGEQYF
v_call: TRBV5-1; j_call: TRBJ1-1; cdr3_aa: CASSLAGWGDAYPEAFF
v_call: TRBV5-8; j_call: TRBJ2-7; cdr3_aa: CASSLDRSPEDEQYF
v_call: TRBV28; j_call: TRBJ2-7; cdr3_aa: CASRTDRDYEQYF
v_call: TRBV5-5; j_call: TRBJ2-7; cdr3_aa: CASRVTLASSYEQYF
v_call: TRBV4-2; j_call: TRBJ2-7; cdr3_aa: CASRERTTGASYEQYF
v_call: TRBV29-1; j_call: TRBJ2-5; cdr3_aa: CSVMRGAQETQYF
v_call: TRBV4-3; j_call: TRBJ2-1; cdr3_aa: CASSQDSSGGYNEQFF
v_call: TRBV7-2; j_call: TRBJ2-7; cdr3_aa: CASSVAGASFEQYF
v_call: TRBV5-1; j_call: TRBJ2-1; cdr3_aa: CASSLTDGEQFF
v_call: TRBV5-5; j_call: TRBJ2-1; cdr3_aa: CASSLQVNSNEQFF
v_call: TRBV5-1; j_call: TRBJ1-1; cdr3_aa: CASSSNSGTHTEAFF
v_call: TRBV12-3/TRBV12-4; j_call: TRBJ2-1; cdr3_aa: CASVTGNNPYEQFF
v_call: TRBV24-1; j_call: TRBJ2-5; cdr3_aa: CATSDLSVGTQYF
v_call: TRBV30; j_call: TRBJ2-1; cdr3_aa: CAWNPGGFSYNEQFF
v_call: TRBV10-2; j_call: TRBJ1-5; cdr3_aa: CASSVGQINQPQHF
v_call: TRBV3-1; j_call: TRBJ2-5; cdr3_aa: CASSRITAQETQYF
v_call: TRBV28; j_call: TRBJ1-6; cdr3_aa: CASSRDQGPLHF
v_call: TRBV18; j_call: TRBJ2-7; cdr3_aa: CASSPPGYEQYF